These T cell receptor beta chains were read from a single sample in a study of T cells in localized non-small cell lung cancer. The repertoire was sequenced with immunoSEQ multiplex PCR; TCRdb's copy has only in-frame clones and lacks some. The table records 25,000 to 30,000 clones, about 90% of them present only once. The material was peripheral blood mononuclear cells, obtained before any cancer treatment. Source of these receptors: a woman aged 35-75 years with stage III lung adenocarcinoma. CDR3s include the opening cysteine and the closing phenylalanine or tryptophan. The D gene is left open where the match is weak. A clone size is listed for some rows: how often the clone was seen (once, few, many), or a class if it is expanded.

V gene	J gene	clone size	D gene	CDR3 DNA	CDR3 protein
TRBV5-1	TRBJ1-1	.	TRBD1	TGCGCCAGCCGCCTTCCAGGGGGCGTGAACACTGAAGCTTTCTTT	CASRLPGGVNTEAFF
TRBV7-8	TRBJ2-1	.	TRBD2	TGTGCCAGCATAGGGCGGGGGAGGAATGAGCAGTTCTTC	CASIGRGRNEQFF
TRBV6-5	TRBJ2-7	few	TRBD2	TGTGCCAGCAGTCACGGGGGGACCTACGAGCAGTACTTC	CASSHGGTYEQYF
TRBV10-3	TRBJ1-5	.	.	TGTGCCATCAGTGACTCTAATAAAGGGCAGGCAAGGCCCCAGCATTTT	CAISDSNKGQARPQHF
TRBV4-1	TRBJ2-5	.	TRBD2	TGCGCCAGCAGCCAAGTCTTAGGGGCGGGGGGTAGAGAGACCCAGTACTTC	CASSQVLGAGGRETQYF
TRBV7-2	TRBJ1-1	once	.	TGTGCCAGCAGCTTAGGGGGGGGAAAAGCTTTCTTT	CASSLGGGKAFF
TRBV14	TRBJ1-1	.	.	TGTGCCAGCAGCCAAGACAGGGGCACTGAAGCTTTCTTT	CASSQDRGTEAFF
TRBV19	TRBJ2-2	.	.	TGTGCCAGTAGTAAACGGGCCTTGAACACCGGGGAGCTGTTTTTT	CASSKRALNTGELFF
TRBV7-9	TRBJ2-1	.	TRBD2	TGTGCCAGCAGCTTAGCCCGGGGACTAGCGGGACGGAATGAGCAGTTCTTC	CASSLARGLAGRNEQFF
TRBV7-6	TRBJ2-3	.	.	TGTGCCAGCAGCTTAGATAAATCGGGAATCACAGATACGCAGTATTTT	CASSLDKSGITDTQYF
TRBV5-1	TRBJ2-5	.	.	TGCGCCAGCAAGTTTGGGACGGAAGAGACCCAGTACTTC	CASKFGTEETQYF
TRBV30	TRBJ1-3	.	.	TGTGCCTGGAGTAAGGGGTCTGGAAACACCATATATTTT	CAWSKGSGNTIYF
TRBV6-1	TRBJ1-3	.	.	TGTGCCAGCAGTGAGTCTTTATGGGGCTTTGGAAACACCATATATTTT	CASSESLWGFGNTIYF
TRBV7-8	TRBJ2-7	.	TRBD2	TGTGCCAGCAGCTTATCCGGGACTAGCGGTGAGCTTTACGAGCAGTACTTC	CASSLSGTSGELYEQYF
TRBV19	TRBJ2-7	.	.	TGTGCCAGTAGTATAGACAGGACCTACGAGCAGTACTTC	CASSIDRTYEQYF
TRBV5-6	TRBJ2-1	.	.	TGTGCCAGCAGCTTCTGGGGGTCCTACAATGAGCAGTTCTTC	CASSFWGSYNEQFF
TRBV7-9	TRBJ2-5	.	.	TGTGCCAGCAGCTCGATCGAGGGGGAGACCCAGTACTTC	CASSSIEGETQYF
TRBV5-4	TRBJ2-3	.	.	TGTGCCAGCAGCTTTAGCACAGATACGCAGTATTTT	CASSFSTDTQYF
TRBV11-2	TRBJ2-2	.	.	TGTGCCAGCAGCTCCCCAGGGATCGCCGGGGAGCTGTTTTTT	CASSSPGIAGELFF
TRBV28	TRBJ1-2	.	.	TGTGCCAGCAGCCTCGAAAAGCCCGTCTTC	CASSLEKPVF
TRBV4-3	TRBJ1-3	.	.	TGCGCCAGCAGCCAAGATAATATGGACGTCGGCTCTGGAAACACCATATATTTT	CASSQDNMDVGSGNTIYF
TRBV7-3	TRBJ2-7	.	TRBD1	TGTGCCAGCAGCTTATCATCCGGGACAGAGCACGAGCAGTACTTC	CASSLSSGTEHEQYF
TRBV6-1	TRBJ2-1	.	TRBD2	TGTGCCGGGGGGAGGGGCTATAACAATGAGCAGTTCTTC	CAGGRGYNNEQFF
TRBV4-2	TRBJ2-5	.	TRBD2	TGTGCCAGCAGCACTAAACTCCCTAGCGGGGGTGAGACCCAGTACTTC	CASSTKLPSGGETQYF
TRBV18	TRBJ1-1	.	.	TGTGCCAGCTCACCAGGGCCAGGGTCGAACACTGAAGCTTTCTTT	CASSPGPGSNTEAFF
TRBV6-6	TRBJ2-5	.	.	TGTGCCAGCAGGAGCGACTACCTCCAAGAGACCCAGTACTTC	CASRSDYLQETQYF